The present TCR beta chain was sequenced within a study of human T cells and chemical hapten exposure. Study-wide background: Small pooled library volume differences chiefly drove per-sample TCR yield variation. Study observations and caveats: Among TCRs, those above 1 in 1000 frequency were unaffected by DPC sensitization.

Documented time point: healthy volunteer bleed at 2 weeks. The authors extracted total RNA from unfractionated whole blood. Unique molecular identifiers were linked by the library to individual cDNA molecules. Original methodology: A per-sample median of around 100,000 TCRs was observed, with counts ranging from roughly 20,000 to 700,000. From the RACE reads, TCRdb called clonotypes with MiXCR, one entry per CDR3 protein. V and J calls and clone size were set by TCRdb, not the authors. The sample lists 30,000 or so distinct CDR3 sequences; about 7% were seen once. Turning to this clonotype: Its antigen is unidentified.

The sample was whole blood. The TCR originated in a human donor in good health. Some clones in this sample may be carry-over from other donors' samples.

The chain's CDR3 is CASSSTGTAMNTEAFF. The CDR3 DNA reads TGTGCCAGCAGTTCGACGGGGACAGCCATGAACACTGAAGCTTTCTTT. The rearrangement links TRBV6-5 to TRBJ1-1; 7 bases are shared with TRBD1. Trimming at V came to 4 bases and at J to 0 bases, leaving 8 bases not matched to a gene. From germline, CDR1 is MNHEY and CDR2 SVGAGI. The CDR3 is 16 residues long.